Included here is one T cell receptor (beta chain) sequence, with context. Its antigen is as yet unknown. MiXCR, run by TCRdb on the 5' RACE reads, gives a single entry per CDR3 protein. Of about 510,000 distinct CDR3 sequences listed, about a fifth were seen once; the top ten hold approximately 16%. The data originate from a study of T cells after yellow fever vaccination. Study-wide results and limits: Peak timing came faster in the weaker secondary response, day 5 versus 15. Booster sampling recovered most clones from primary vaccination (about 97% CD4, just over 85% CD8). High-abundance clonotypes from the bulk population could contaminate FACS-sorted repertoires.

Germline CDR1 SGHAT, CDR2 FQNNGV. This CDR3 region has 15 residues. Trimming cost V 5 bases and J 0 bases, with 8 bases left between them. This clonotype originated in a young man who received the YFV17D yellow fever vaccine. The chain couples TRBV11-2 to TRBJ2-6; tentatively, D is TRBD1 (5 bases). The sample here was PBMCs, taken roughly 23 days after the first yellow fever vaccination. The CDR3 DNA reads TGTGCCAGCAGCCCAGGGTACTCTGGGGCCAACGTCCTGACTTTC. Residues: CASSPGYSGANVLTF. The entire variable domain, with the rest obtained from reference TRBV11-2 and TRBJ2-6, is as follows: EAGVAQSPRYKIIEKRQSVAFWCNPISGHATLYWYQQILGQGPKLLIQFQNNGVVDDSQLPKDRFSAERLKGVDSTLKIQPAKLEDSAVYLCASSPGYSGANVLTFGAGSRLTVL.